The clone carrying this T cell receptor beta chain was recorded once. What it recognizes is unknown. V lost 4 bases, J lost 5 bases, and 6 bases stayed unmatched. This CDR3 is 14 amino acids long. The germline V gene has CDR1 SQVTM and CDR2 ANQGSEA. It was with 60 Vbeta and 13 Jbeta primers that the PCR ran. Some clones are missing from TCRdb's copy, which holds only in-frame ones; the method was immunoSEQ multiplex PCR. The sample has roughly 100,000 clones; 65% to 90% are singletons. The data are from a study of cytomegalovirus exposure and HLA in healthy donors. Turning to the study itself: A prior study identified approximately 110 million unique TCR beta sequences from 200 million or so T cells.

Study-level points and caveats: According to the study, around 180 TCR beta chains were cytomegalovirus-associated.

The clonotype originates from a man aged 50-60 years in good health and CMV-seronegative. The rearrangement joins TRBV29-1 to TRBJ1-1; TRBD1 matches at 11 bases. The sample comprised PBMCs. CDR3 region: CSVGGTGGKTEAFF. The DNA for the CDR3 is TGCAGCGTTGGGGGGACAGGGGGAAAGACTGAAGCTTTCTTT. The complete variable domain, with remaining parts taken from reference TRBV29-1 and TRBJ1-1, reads SAVISQKPSRDICQRGTSLTIQCQVDSQVTMMFWYRQQPGQSLTLIATANQGSEATYESGFVIDKFPISRPNLTFSTLTVSNMSPEDSSIYLCSVGGTGGKTEAFFGQGTRLTVV.